Each of the 8 T cell receptor beta chains below was sequenced from the same sample in a study of T cells after yellow fever vaccination. TCRdb recomputed calls from the 5' RACE reads with MiXCR, one row per CDR3 protein. Here the sample spans 300,000 or so distinct CDR3 sequences, 8.7% being singletons. The specimen comprised CD4+ T cells sorted from PBMCs, sampled 5 days after the yellow fever booster vaccination. These receptors were obtained from a man between 18 and 29 years old who received the YFV17D yellow fever vaccine.

In this sample, this clonotype turned up a few times. The chain links TRBV29-1 to TRBJ2-3; D call uncertain. In germline, CDR1 is SQVTM, CDR2 ANQGSEA. The CDR3 has 12 amino acids. Trimming pared 7 bases from V and 5 bases from J, leaving 13 bases between. CDR3 nucleotide sequence: TGCAGCGCTACCAAGACCGGAGATACGCAGTATTTT. Amino acid sequence: CSATKTGDTQYF.

This clonotype was seen at least ten times. The V and J genes are TRBV6-6 and TRBJ2-6; D is undetermined. This CDR3 spans 14 amino acids. The germline CDR1 and CDR2 sequences are MNHNY and SVGAGI (reference sequence). V was pared by 5 bases and J by 2 bases, with 7 bases between. CDR3 nucleotide sequence: TGTGCCAGCAGTCCGGCTGCTGGGGCCAACGTCCTGACTTTC. It is translated as CASSPAAGANVLTF.

This clonotype has just a few counts. This sequence joins TRBV4-3 and TRBJ2-3, with D uncertain. The CDR3 totals 16 residues. The germline V gene has CDR1 LGHNA and CDR2 YSLEER. The V gene lost 2 bases and the J gene lost 1 base, with 13 bases spanning the gap. The CDR3, as DNA: TGCGCCAGCAGCCAAAACCACTTTGGGGGCACAGATACGCAGTATTTT. Protein: CASSQNHFGGTDTQYF.

This clonotype was detected a few times. The CDR3 loop reads CASSDVETQYF. The CDR3 coding sequence is TGTGCCAGCAGTGATGTGGAGACCCAGTACTTC. The chain combines TRBV2 with TRBJ2-5; no clear D. V dropped 3 bases and J dropped 5 bases, with 4 bases sitting between them. The CDR3 sequence is 11 residues long. The germline V gene encodes CDR1 SNHLY and CDR2 FYNNEI.

V is TRBV18 and J is TRBJ2-4; D not resolved. The V and J ends lost 3 bases and 0 bases respectively, with 9 bases between them. Per the germline V gene, CDR1 is KGHSH and CDR2 is LQKENI. The length of the CDR3 is 15 residues. The CDR3 region has the DNA TGTGCCAGCTCACCCCAGAGGTTAGCCAAAAACATTCAGTACTTC. It encodes CASSPQRLAKNIQYF.

The gene calls are TRBV10-3 and TRBJ2-7; D is undetermined. The V gene lost 6 bases and the J gene lost 4 bases, with 16 bases spanning the gap. Germline CDR1 and CDR2: ENHRY and SYGVKD. This CDR3 comprises 14 residues. The CDR3 sequence: CAIRESYYSYEQYV. DNA for the CDR3: TGTGCCATCAGGGAAAGCTATTACAGTTACGAGCAGTACGTC.

V gene TRBV19 combines with J gene TRBJ2-3; 9 bases agree with TRBD2. CDR1 and CDR2 from the germline V gene are LNHDA and SQIVND (reference sequence). With 3 bases clipped from V and 9 bases from J, the junction kept 7 bases outside the gene matches. This CDR3 has 14 residues. CDR3 sequence (DNA): TGTGCCAGTAGTATCGTCCTAGCGGGGCGGACGCAGTATTTT. Residues: CASSIVLAGRTQYF.

There are a few counts of this clonotype. The chain joins TRBV9 to TRBJ1-5, with 8 positions matching TRBD1. Germline V gene data show CDR1 as SGDLS and CDR2 as YYNGEE. CDR3 length: 14 amino acids. V lost 6 bases to trimming and J lost 4 bases; unmatched junction nucleotides: 6. The CDR3 DNA reads TGTGCCAGCACCAGGGGGCTCGAGAATCAGCCCCAGCATTTT. The encoded protein is CASTRGLENQPQHF.